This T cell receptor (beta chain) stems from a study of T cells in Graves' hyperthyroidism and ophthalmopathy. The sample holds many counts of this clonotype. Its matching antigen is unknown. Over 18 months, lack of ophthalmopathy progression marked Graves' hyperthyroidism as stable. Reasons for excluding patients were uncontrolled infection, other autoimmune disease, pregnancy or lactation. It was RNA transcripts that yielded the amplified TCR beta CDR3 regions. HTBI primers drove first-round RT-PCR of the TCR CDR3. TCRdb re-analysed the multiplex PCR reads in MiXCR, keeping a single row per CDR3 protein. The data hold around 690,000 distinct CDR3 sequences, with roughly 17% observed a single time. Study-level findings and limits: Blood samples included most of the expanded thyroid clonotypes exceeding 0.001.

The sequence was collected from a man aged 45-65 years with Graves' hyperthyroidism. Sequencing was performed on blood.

The CDR3 is CASSSSGSRETQYF. The CDR3 region has the DNA TGTGCCAGCAGCTCCAGCGGGAGCCGGGAGACCCAGTACTTC. The V call is TRBV7-2, the J call TRBJ2-5; TRBD2 agrees at 8 bases. V dropped 4 bases and J dropped 5; count of bases not matched to a gene: 6. This CDR3 spans 14 amino acids. Germline CDR1 is SGHTA and CDR2 is FQGNSA.